This TCR beta chain was recovered during a study of identical twins. Overall study findings and caveats: Low generation probability was overrepresented in out-of-frame alpha sequences shared by twins. Excess twin sharing in beta out-of-frame sequences was weaker.

In TCRdb, the 5' RACE reads were re-called with MiXCR into one record per CDR3 protein. The profile shows 500,000 to 700,000 distinct CDR3 sequences, about 7% of them singletons. This clonotype has just a few counts. Its antigen is undetermined. Germline loops: CDR1 DFQATT, CDR2 SNEGSKA (reference sequence). V lost 6 bases and J lost 2; bases outside the gene matches: 5. This CDR3 is built from 13 residues. The same sample was also used in a study of yellow fever vaccine responses in identical twins.

Sequenced input: PBMCs. The TCR originated in a woman aged 18-30 years in good health. The chain is built from TRBV20-1 and TRBJ2-3; 7 bases are a match to TRBD2. CDR3 bases: TGCAGTGCCCTAAGCGGGGACACAGATACGCAGTATTTT. It specifies CSALSGDTDTQYF.